Listed below are T cell receptor beta chains from one sample, sequenced in a study of CD8 T cells in ankylosing spondylitis. TCRdb passed the 5' RACE reads through MiXCR, listing each CDR3 protein once. The sample shows about 92,000 distinct CDR3 sequences, about 8.8% of them seen only once. The sequencing input was blood, either unsorted or a sorted T cell fraction (not recorded which). These receptors all come from a male donor with ankylosing spondylitis or in good health (not recorded which). CDR3s include the opening cysteine and the closing phenylalanine or tryptophan. D genes are given only for firm matches. The size of a clone is reported for some rows only, either as once, few or many, or as a class for expanded clones.

size: many
D: -
J: TRBJ1-1
V: TRBV2
CDR3: CASISWTAYTEAFF
DNA: TGTGCCAGCATTTCTTGGACAGCATACACTGAAGCTTTCTTT

size: many
D: TRBD2
J: TRBJ2-3
V: TRBV20-1
CDR3: CSAGPSGADTQYF
DNA: TGCAGTGCAGGCCCTAGCGGGGCAGATACGCAGTATTTT

size: -
D: -
J: TRBJ2-5
V: TRBV3-1
CDR3: CASSRQDGAQETQYF
DNA: TGTGCCAGCAGCCGGCAGGACGGGGCTCAAGAGACCCAGTACTTC

size: many
D: -
J: TRBJ2-6
V: TRBV11-2
CDR3: CASSRDSSGANVLTF
DNA: TGTGCCAGCAGTCGTGACAGCTCTGGGGCCAACGTCCTGACTTTC

size: many
D: -
J: TRBJ1-1
V: TRBV18
CDR3: CASSPGRDTEAFF
DNA: TGTGCCAGCTCACCAGGCAGGGACACTGAAGCTTTCTTT

size: many
D: -
J: TRBJ1-1
V: TRBV4-3
CDR3: CASSQEWAYTEAFF
DNA: TGCGCCAGCAGCCAAGAGTGGGCTTACACTGAAGCTTTCTTT

size: many
D: TRBD2
J: TRBJ2-1
V: TRBV20-1
CDR3: CSARDPLSGGSYNEQFF
DNA: TGCAGTGCTAGAGACCCTCTGAGCGGGGGGTCCTACAATGAGCAGTTCTTC

size: -
D: -
J: TRBJ2-7
V: TRBV5-4
CDR3: CASSRRGSYEQYF
DNA: TGTGCCAGCAGCCGCCGGGGATCCTACGAGCAGTACTTC

size: -
D: -
J: TRBJ1-5
V: TRBV11-3
CDR3: CASSLEGPSNQPQHF
DNA: TGTGCCAGCAGCTTAGAGGGACCCTCAAATCAGCCCCAGCATTTT

size: many
D: -
J: TRBJ2-7
V: TRBV5-1
CDR3: CASSQTHEQYF
DNA: TGCGCCAGCAGCCAGACCCACGAGCAGTACTTC

size: once
D: TRBD1
J: TRBJ2-7
V: TRBV18
CDR3: CASSPGRGQGSEQYF
DNA: TGTGCCAGCTCACCCGGACGGGGACAGGGGAGCGAGCAGTACTTC

size: -
D: -
J: TRBJ2-6
V: TRBV20-1
CDR3: CSARDHGSSGANVLTF
DNA: TGCAGTGCTAGAGATCACGGCTCCTCTGGGGCCAACGTCCTGACTTTC

size: -
D: -
J: TRBJ2-1
V: TRBV29-1
CDR3: CSVESTVQLAINEQFF
DNA: TGCAGCGTTGAATCCACGGTTCAACTAGCAATCAATGAGCAGTTCTTC

size: many
D: TRBD1
J: TRBJ1-3
V: TRBV5-1
CDR3: CASSRSRQGVAGNTIYF
DNA: TGCGCCAGCAGTAGGAGTCGACAGGGGGTAGCTGGAAACACCATATATTTT

size: -
D: TRBD2
J: TRBJ2-7
V: TRBV4-2
CDR3: CASSQDFTSGYEQYF
DNA: TGTGCCAGCAGCCAAGATTTCACTAGCGGTTACGAGCAGTACTTC

size: many
D: TRBD1
J: TRBJ2-4
V: TRBV7-2
CDR3: CASSPDRGNIQYF
DNA: TGTGCCAGCAGCCCGGACAGGGGGAACATTCAGTACTTC

size: many
D: -
J: TRBJ2-7
V: TRBV29-1
CDR3: CSALGLYTYEQYF
DNA: TGCAGCGCCCTTGGCCTTTACACCTACGAGCAGTACTTC

size: many
D: -
J: TRBJ1-1
V: TRBV28
CDR3: CASSRRGSVGGTEAFF
DNA: TGTGCCAGCAGTCGAAGAGGCTCGGTCGGGGGGACTGAAGCTTTCTTT

size: once
D: -
J: TRBJ1-1
V: TRBV7-8
CDR3: CASSRSGAGTEAFF
DNA: TGTGCCAGCAGCCGATCGGGGGCGGGCACTGAAGCTTTCTTT

size: -
D: -
J: TRBJ2-7
V: TRBV28
CDR3: CASSSSKYTRSEQYF
DNA: TGTGCCAGCAGTTCTAGTAAATATACGAGGAGCGAGCAGTACTTC

size: many
D: -
J: TRBJ1-1
V: TRBV6-2/TRBV6-3
CDR3: CASSGQAARLNTEAFF
DNA: TGTGCCAGCAGTGGCCAAGCGGCACGCTTGAACACTGAAGCTTTCTTT

size: many
D: -
J: TRBJ2-2
V: TRBV5-1
CDR3: CASSQGRSESGELFF
DNA: TGCGCCAGCAGTCAGGGACGCTCAGAGTCCGGGGAGCTGTTTTTT

size: many
D: TRBD2
J: TRBJ2-3
V: TRBV28
CDR3: CASSSTSGGTDTQYF
DNA: TGTGCCAGCAGTTCGACTAGCGGGGGCACAGATACGCAGTATTTT

size: many
D: -
J: TRBJ1-1
V: TRBV5-1
CDR3: CASSPEWAPGEAFF
DNA: TGCGCCAGCAGCCCGGAATGGGCCCCTGGGGAAGCTTTCTTT

size: many
D: -
J: TRBJ2-7
V: TRBV5-1
CDR3: CASSTRTDDYEQYF
DNA: TGCGCCAGCAGCACCAGGACCGACGACTACGAGCAGTACTTC

size: many
D: -
J: TRBJ2-5
V: TRBV20-1
CDR3: CSAAEFQETQYF
DNA: TGCAGTGCAGCGGAGTTCCAAGAGACCCAGTACTTC

size: -
D: -
J: TRBJ1-1
V: TRBV5-1
CDR3: CASSFSGGTQNTEAFF
DNA: TGCGCCAGCAGCTTTTCTGGGGGAACACAGAACACTGAAGCTTTCTTT

size: many
D: -
J: TRBJ2-5
V: TRBV10-3
CDR3: CAISDEGSTIKGETQYF
DNA: TGTGCCATCAGTGATGAGGGCTCCACCATTAAGGGGGAGACCCAGTACTTC

size: -
D: -
J: TRBJ1-5
V: TRBV7-2
CDR3: CASQKRLGFGQPQHF
DNA: TGTGCCAGCCAAAAACGTTTGGGGTTTGGACAGCCCCAGCATTTT

size: many
D: -
J: TRBJ2-1
V: TRBV12-3/TRBV12-4
CDR3: CASSSPDPPLFEQFF
DNA: TGTGCCAGCAGTTCGCCCGACCCACCCCTCTTTGAGCAGTTCTTC

size: few
D: -
J: TRBJ2-2
V: TRBV29-1
CDR3: CVVGTMNTGELFF
DNA: TGCGTGGTTGGTACCATGAACACCGGGGAGCTGTTTTTT

size: many
D: -
J: TRBJ2-1
V: TRBV3-1
CDR3: CASSQASSEQFF
DNA: TGTGCCAGCAGCCAAGCCTCGAGTGAGCAGTTCTTC

size: many
D: -
J: TRBJ2-7
V: TRBV29-1
CDR3: CSVEDRDSNDEQYF
DNA: TGCAGCGTTGAAGACCGGGACTCAAATGACGAGCAGTACTTC

size: many
D: -
J: TRBJ2-1
V: TRBV5-1
CDR3: CASSFGWEQFF
DNA: TGCGCCAGCAGCTTTGGGTGGGAGCAGTTCTTC

size: many
D: -
J: TRBJ2-1
V: TRBV9
CDR3: CASSVSQGGRNEQFF
DNA: TGTGCCAGCAGCGTATCACAGGGTGGGCGCAATGAGCAGTTCTTC

size: many
D: -
J: TRBJ1-5
V: TRBV5-8
CDR3: CASSFSRVSNQPQHF
DNA: TGTGCCAGCAGCTTTTCCCGGGTAAGCAATCAGCCCCAGCATTTT

size: many
D: TRBD2
J: TRBJ2-3
V: TRBV20-1
CDR3: CSARLSGATDTQYF
DNA: TGCAGTGCTAGGCTTAGCGGGGCGACTGATACGCAGTATTTT

size: many
D: -
J: TRBJ2-3
V: TRBV28
CDR3: CASSSSGLSDTQYF
DNA: TGTGCCAGCAGTTCCTCGGGACTTTCCGATACGCAGTATTTT

size: many
D: -
J: TRBJ2-2
V: TRBV6-1
CDR3: CASRAGSDTGELFF
DNA: TGTGCCAGCAGAGCCGGGTCCGACACCGGGGAGCTGTTTTTT

size: few
D: TRBD1
J: TRBJ2-1
V: TRBV28
CDR3: CASQGAVDEQFF
DNA: TGTGCCAGCCAGGGGGCCGTGGATGAGCAGTTCTTC

size: -
D: TRBD1
J: TRBJ1-5
V: TRBV6-5
CDR3: CASSYSGTGKNQPQHF
DNA: TGTGCCAGCAGTTACTCCGGGACAGGGAAGAATCAGCCCCAGCATTTT

size: many
D: TRBD1
J: TRBJ1-5
V: TRBV14
CDR3: CASRQGEYSNQPQHF
DNA: TGTGCCAGCAGACAGGGGGAGTATAGCAATCAGCCCCAGCATTTT

size: many
D: -
J: TRBJ1-1
V: TRBV7-6
CDR3: CASSFGGNTEAFF
DNA: TGTGCCAGCAGCTTCGGGGGGAACACTGAAGCTTTCTTT

size: many
D: -
J: TRBJ2-7
V: TRBV28
CDR3: CASSLQQGSYEQYF
DNA: TGTGCCAGCAGTTTGCAGCAGGGGTCCTACGAGCAGTACTTC

size: many
D: -
J: TRBJ1-1
V: TRBV6-4
CDR3: CASGRRVGRDTEAFF
DNA: TGTGCCAGCGGACGGCGAGTGGGCAGGGACACTGAAGCTTTCTTT

size: many
D: -
J: TRBJ2-3
V: TRBV5-1
CDR3: CASSPQTFPLTDTQYF
DNA: TGCGCCAGCAGCCCACAGACTTTCCCCCTTACAGATACGCAGTATTTT

size: many
D: TRBD2
J: TRBJ2-3
V: TRBV11-2
CDR3: CASSSPGLADFLPSTDTQYF
DNA: TGTGCCAGCAGCTCCCCGGGACTAGCGGATTTCTTACCTAGCACAGATACGCAGTATTTT

size: many
D: TRBD2
J: TRBJ2-7
V: TRBV7-2
CDR3: CASSSTPSGGLYEQYF
DNA: TGTGCCAGCAGCTCCACTCCTAGCGGGGGGCTCTACGAGCAGTACTTC

size: -
D: TRBD2
J: TRBJ2-1
V: TRBV11-2
CDR3: CASKGQRGYNEQFF
DNA: TGTGCCAGCAAAGGCCAGCGGGGATACAATGAGCAGTTCTTC

size: many
D: -
J: TRBJ2-3
V: TRBV5-4
CDR3: CASSTGRARSTDTQYF
DNA: TGTGCCAGCAGCACGGGCCGGGCCAGGAGCACAGATACGCAGTATTTT

size: many
D: -
J: TRBJ2-7
V: TRBV3-1
CDR3: CASSQAVYEQYF
DNA: TGTGCCAGCAGCCAAGCTGTCTACGAGCAGTACTTC